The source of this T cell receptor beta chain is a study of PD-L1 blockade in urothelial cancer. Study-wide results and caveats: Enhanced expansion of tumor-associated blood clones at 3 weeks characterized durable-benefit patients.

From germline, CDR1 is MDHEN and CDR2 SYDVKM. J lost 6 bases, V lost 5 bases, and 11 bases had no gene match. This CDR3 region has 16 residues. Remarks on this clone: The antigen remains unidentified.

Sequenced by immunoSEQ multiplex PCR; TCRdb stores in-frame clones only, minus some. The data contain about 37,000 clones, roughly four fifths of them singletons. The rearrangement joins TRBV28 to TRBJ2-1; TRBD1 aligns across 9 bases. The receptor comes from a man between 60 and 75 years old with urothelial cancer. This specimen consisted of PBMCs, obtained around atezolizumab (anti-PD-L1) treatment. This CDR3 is CASSTRAGQGANEQFF. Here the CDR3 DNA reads TGTGCCAGCAGTACACGGGCGGGACAGGGAGCCAATGAGCAGTTCTTC.